This TCR beta chain was captured in a study of blood T cell repertoires in COVID-19. The overall study: Material from acute and convalescent COVID-19 was sourced from the United States, Italy and Spain. PBMCs, B-cell-depleted T cells, or T cells provided the cDNA or gDNA that made up the material.

Original methodology: By means of reference gene primer amplification, nucleated cell counts were estimated. Measured with immunoSEQ multiplex PCR; TCRdb has only the in-frame clones, and not every one. The V and J calls and the clone size are those of that table, but D and trimming were determined from the DNA. The repertoire holds some 97,000 clones, with roughly 90% as singletons. Trimming at V came to 7 bases and at J to 8 bases, leaving 9 bases not matched to a gene. CDR3 size: 15 residues. From germline, CDR1 is SEHNR and CDR2 FQNEAQ (reference sequence). The sequence was collected from a man aged 50 to 59 with active COVID-19. The V and J genes are TRBV7-9 and TRBJ2-4, with 12 bases lining up with TRBD2. Sequencing used peripheral blood. CDR3 sequence: CASTVGLAGRDIQYF. Written as DNA, the CDR3 is TGTGCCAGCACCGTCGGACTAGCGGGGAGGGACATTCAGTACTTC.